The rows below give T cell receptor beta chains drawn from one sample of a study of beta chain features in type 1 diabetes. Produced via immunoSEQ multiplex PCR; TCRdb's table is partial and in-frame only. This sample has roughly 240,000 clones, with approximately 14% found just once. The source material was naive CD4+ T cells from blood. These receptors all come from a woman aged 40-49 years in good health. Each CDR3 is given with its conserved first and last residue. The D gene is left open where the match is weak. Clone size is given for some rows only: seen once, a few or many times, or a class if the clone is expanded.

clone_size cdr3_length d_call j_call v_call cdr3_aa cdr3_nt
few 17 TRBD1 TRBJ1-1 TRBV18 CASSRNMAGQKNTEAFF TGTGCCAGCTCACGAAATATGGCGGGACAGAAGAACACTGAAGCTTTCTTT
few 14 . TRBJ2-1 TRBV19 CASRSAQGNNEQFF TGTGCCAGTAGAAGCGCACAGGGAAACAATGAGCAGTTCTTC
. 16 TRBD2 TRBJ2-2 TRBV5-4 CASSPGTSGGYGELFF TGTGCCAGCAGTCCTGGGACTAGCGGGGGGTATGGGGAGCTGTTTTTT
. 13 TRBD1 TRBJ1-2 TRBV6-4 CASSPGTGYGYTF TGTGCCAGCAGCCCCGGGACAGGATATGGCTACACCTTC
. 12 . TRBJ1-2 TRBV6-6 CATRGDLGGYTF TGTGCCACCCGCGGGGATTTGGGCGGCTACACCTTC
few 16 . TRBJ2-2 TRBV11-2 CASSLAGGGIPGELFF TGTGCCAGCAGCTTGGCCGGGGGAGGCATTCCCGGGGAGCTGTTTTTT
. 15 TRBD1 TRBJ1-2 TRBV6-6 CASRLSGQGAGGYTF TGTGCCAGCAGGCTATCGGGACAGGGGGCGGGCGGCTACACCTTC
few 14 TRBD2 TRBJ2-7 TRBV27 CASSPGTRISEQYF TGTGCCAGCAGTCCAGGGACTAGGATCAGCGAGCAGTACTTC
few 12 . TRBJ2-4 TRBV2 CASSDSRTDQYF TGTGCCAGCAGTGACTCAAGGACAGACCAGTACTTC
few 14 . TRBJ2-1 TRBV11-3 CASSLRSGYNEQFF TGTGCCAGCAGCTTGAGGTCAGGGTACAATGAGCAGTTCTTC
few 15 TRBD1 TRBJ2-7 TRBV9 CASSVAGTGDYEQYF TGTGCCAGCAGCGTAGCGGGGACAGGGGATTACGAGCAGTACTTC
few 18 TRBD1 TRBJ2-7 TRBV5-1 CASSLPPTRDRIFDEQYF TGCGCCAGCAGCTTACCCCCCACGAGGGACAGGATCTTCGACGAGCAGTACTTC
few 14 . TRBJ1-6 TRBV29-1 CSVEGASNNSPLHF TGCAGCGTTGAAGGCGCTTCCAATAATTCACCCCTCCACTTT
. 16 TRBD2 TRBJ2-1 TRBV19 CASSNQRGFTYNEQFF TGTGCCAGTAGTAACCAGCGGGGGTTCACCTACAATGAGCAGTTCTTC
. 15 TRBD1 TRBJ2-5 TRBV5-1 CASSFGAGGQETQYF TGCGCCAGCAGCTTCGGGGCAGGGGGCCAAGAGACCCAGTACTTC
many 11 . TRBJ1-2 TRBV7-2 CASSFGYGYTF TGTGCCAGCAGCTTCGGTTATGGCTACACCTTC
few 16 TRBD1 TRBJ2-7 TRBV7-2 CASSLATGQGTYEQYF TGTGCCAGCAGCTTAGCTACGGGACAGGGGACCTACGAGCAGTACTTC
few 14 TRBD1 TRBJ1-6 TRBV9 CASSGRTGASPLHF TGTGCCAGCAGCGGTAGGACAGGGGCTTCACCCCTCCACTTT
many 16 TRBD2 TRBJ2-1 TRBV4-3 CASSQDVAGVPVEQFF TGCGCCAGCAGCCAAGATGTCGCGGGGGTCCCCGTTGAGCAGTTCTTC
. 15 TRBD1 TRBJ2-1 TRBV29-1 CSVGGQVPSYNEQFF TGCAGCGTTGGGGGACAGGTGCCCTCCTACAATGAGCAGTTCTTC
few 16 . TRBJ2-2 TRBV5-1 CASSLASRTNTGELFF TGCGCCAGCAGCTTGGCCTCGAGGACGAACACCGGGGAGCTGTTTTTT
. 15 TRBD2 TRBJ2-2 TRBV4-2 CASSQGGGGTRELFF TGTGCCAGCAGCCAAGGGGGCGGGGGAACCCGGGAGCTGTTTTTT
few 15 . TRBJ1-5 TRBV19 CASSIWTGGGQPQHF TGTGCCAGTAGTATATGGACGGGAGGAGGACAGCCCCAGCATTTT
few 14 TRBD2 TRBJ2-1 TRBV25-1 CASNPGLAGGEQFF TGTGCCAGTAACCCGGGACTAGCGGGGGGTGAGCAGTTCTTC
few 16 . TRBJ2-5 TRBV2 CASSEARGASGETQYF TGTGCCAGCAGTGAAGCACGGGGTGCCTCGGGGGAGACCCAGTACTTC
. 14 . TRBJ1-1 TRBV2 CASSGQRGDTEAFF TGTGCCAGCAGCGGACAGCGAGGGGACACTGAAGCTTTCTTT
. 15 TRBD1 TRBJ1-2 TRBV6-1 CASSSQGEGHYGYTF TGTGCCAGCAGTTCACAGGGGGAAGGACACTATGGCTACACCTTC
. 15 TRBD1 TRBJ1-6 TRBV7-9 CASSPADRSGSPLHF TGTGCCAGCAGCCCCGCGGACAGGAGCGGATCACCCCTCCACTTT
. 14 TRBD2 TRBJ2-3 TRBV11-2 CASSLAGGTDTQYF TGTGCCAGCAGCTTGGCGGGGGGCACAGATACGCAGTATTTT
. 15 . TRBJ1-4 TRBV7-6 CASSLAIRNNEKLFF TGTGCCAGCAGCTTAGCTATCAGGAATAATGAAAAACTGTTTTTT
few 16 TRBD1 TRBJ2-2 TRBV6-5 CASSYDRAPNAGELFF TGTGCCAGCAGTTATGACAGGGCTCCTAACGCCGGGGAGCTGTTTTTT
few 15 . TRBJ2-6 TRBV6-5 CASSYLGTGANVLTF TGTGCCAGCAGTTACCTCGGTACCGGGGCCAACGTCCTGACTTTC
. 12 . TRBJ2-3 TRBV7-6 CASSLAPDTQYF TGTGCCAGCAGCTTAGCTCCTGATACGCAGTATTTT
. 15 . TRBJ1-5 TRBV14 CASSQGGGRNQPQHF TGTGCCAGCAGCCAAGGGGGGGGGCGTAATCAGCCCCAGCATTTT
. 15 . TRBJ2-2 TRBV6-1 CASREGRPHPGELFF TGTGCCAGCAGAGAAGGGAGGCCACATCCCGGGGAGCTGTTTTTT
. 14 TRBD1 TRBJ2-7 TRBV18 CASSYAGGSYEQYF TGTGCCAGCTCATACGCAGGGGGCTCCTACGAGCAGTACTTC
. 14 . TRBJ2-7 TRBV6-6 CASSYREQVSKQYF TGTGCCAGCAGTTATCGTGAACAGGTTAGCAAGCAGTACTTC
few 16 TRBD1 TRBJ2-1 TRBV11-3 CASSLSRQGGNNEQFF TGTGCCAGCAGTTTATCGAGACAGGGGGGTAACAATGAGCAGTTCTTC
few 16 . TRBJ1-6 TRBV18 CASSPNAGFNNSPLHF TGTGCCAGCTCACCAAACGCAGGTTTTAATAATTCACCCCTCCACTTT
few 16 . TRBJ1-5 TRBV18 CASSPRRAVSNQPQHF TGTGCCAGCTCACCCCGCAGGGCGGTAAGCAATCAGCCCCAGCATTTT
. 13 TRBD1 TRBJ1-6 TRBV29-1 CSAGDRVNSPLHF TGCAGCGCTGGGGACAGGGTTAATTCACCCCTCCACTTT
. 14 . TRBJ1-2 TRBV6-5 CASSYREARKGYTF TGTGCCAGCAGTTACCGGGAAGCAAGGAAGGGCTACACCTTC
once 17 TRBD1 TRBJ2-6 TRBV7-9 CASSLGTGDSGANVLTF TGTGCCAGCAGCTTAGGGACAGGGGACTCTGGGGCCAACGTCCTGACTTTC
few 15 . TRBJ2-7 TRBV7-9 CASSGSERSSYEQYF TGTGCCAGCAGCGGATCGGAGCGGAGCTCCTACGAGCAGTACTTC
few 15 . TRBJ2-1 TRBV5-6 CASRGRTTVYNEQFF TGTGCCAGCAGGGGGAGGACCACGGTATACAATGAGCAGTTCTTC
. 16 . TRBJ2-1 TRBV19 CASSTPQGSFYNEQFF TGTGCCAGTAGTACCCCCCAGGGTTCCTTCTACAATGAGCAGTTCTTC
. 11 . TRBJ2-7 TRBV6-6 CASSPSYEQYF TGTGCCAGCAGTCCTTCCTACGAGCAGTACTTC
few 13 . TRBJ2-1 TRBV5-1 CASSGAQGNEQFF TGCGCCAGCAGCGGGGCTCAGGGAAATGAGCAGTTCTTC
few 13 . TRBJ2-3 TRBV9 CASSYRGTDTQYF TGTGCCAGCAGCTACAGGGGCACAGATACGCAGTATTTT
. 15 . TRBJ2-7 TRBV14 CASSQGQQLFYEQYF TGTGCCAGCAGCCAAGGGCAACAGCTCTTCTACGAGCAGTACTTC
. 15 . TRBJ2-1 TRBV5-1 CASSVGQSSYNEQFF TGCGCCAGCAGCGTAGGACAGTCCTCCTACAATGAGCAGTTCTTC